This T cell receptor beta chain was sequenced in a study of T cell changes during pregnancy in multiple sclerosis (dated by TCRdb to about 2019). Context from the whole study: The study examined how the T cell repertoire changed over the course of pregnancy in women with multiple sclerosis.

Library preparation employed the immunoSEQ multiplex PCR assay. TCRdb took over this immuneACCESS table, retaining in-frame rearrangements with V and J assigned. Such tables are incomplete; in checked studies, under half of the missing clones stem from an unresolved V gene, and the remainder is unexplained. This sample lists approximately 100,000 clones; roughly 92% were detected once. More than 0.95% of the sample goes to the ten largest clones. V sheds 7 bases and J sheds 0 bases, leaving 12 bases between their ends. The CDR3, from cysteine to phenylalanine, totals 13 residues. CDR3 DNA only is kept here, 39 bases in frame from base 1. As encoded in the germline V gene (reference sequence), CDR1 is GTSNPN while CDR2 is SVGIG. With respect to this clone: Its antigen is not yet known. Per-base quality was not reported, and no clone a single base away is much larger than it.

This clonotype originated in a female donor with multiple sclerosis, enrolled in a pregnancy study. The sequences come from peripheral blood, collected in the second trimester of pregnancy. Recombination linked TRBV30 to TRBJ1-2, with the D gene uncertain. CDR3 sequence: CASKGETNYGYTF. The nucleotide sequence is TGTGCCTCAAAAGGAGAGACTAACTATGGCTACACCTTC.